One sample yielded the 9 T cell receptor beta chains listed below, sequenced in a study of identical twins. From the 5' RACE reads, TCRdb called clonotypes with MiXCR, one entry per CDR3 protein. The sample lists some 660,000 distinct CDR3 sequences, about 9.4% seen once, with 0.98% in the top ten. These data also featured in a second study, about yellow fever vaccine responses in identical twins.

The sequencing sample was made of PBMCs. Receptors were obtained from a woman between 18 and 29 years old in good health.

The chain has TRBV7-2 and TRBJ2-7; D not certain. Trimming left V 1 base short and J 3 bases short, with 10 bases between. The CDR3 is made up of 14 amino acids. Germline V gene data show CDR1 as SGHTA and CDR2 as FQGNSA. The CDR3 region is CASSLVLGIYEQYF. CDR3 sequence (DNA): TGTGCCAGCAGCTTAGTCTTGGGGATCTACGAGCAGTACTTC.

This clonotype was observed many times. The CDR3: CSARQGNQPQHF. In nucleotides, the CDR3 is TGCAGTGCTAGACAGGGCAATCAGCCCCAGCATTTT. The chain links TRBV20-1 to TRBJ1-5, with D unclear. Trimming took 2 bases from V and 2 from J, leaving 4 bases between them. Germline lookup yields CDR1 DFQATT and CDR2 SNEGSKA (reference sequence). This CDR3 comprises 12 residues.

J is TRBJ2-7 and V is TRBV12-3 or TRBV12-4, with D tentatively TRBD1 (5 bases). CDR3 length: 14 residues. Trimming pared 7 bases from V and 0 bases from J, leaving 13 bases between. The CDR3 region is CASTSARGSYEQYF. CDR3 in DNA: TGTGCCAGCACTTCGGCTAGGGGCTCCTACGAGCAGTACTTC.

The chain links TRBV20-1 to TRBJ2-1, with TRBD2 identical over 8 bases. The CDR3 extends over 15 amino acids. Trimming took 0 bases from V and 9 from J; bases not matched to a gene: 10. Germline lookup yields CDR1 DFQATT and CDR2 SNEGSKA (reference sequence). CDR3 sequence reads: CSARERRGGLTEQFF. The CDR3 DNA reads as TGCAGTGCTAGAGAACGACGGGGGGGCTTGACTGAGCAGTTCTTC.

This clonotype turned up a few times. CDR3 protein: CASSPRIGTVVNNEQFF. In nucleotides, the CDR3 is TGTGCCAGCTCACCTAGAATAGGGACAGTAGTAAACAATGAGCAGTTCTTC. The genes are TRBV18 and TRBJ2-1; 7 bases are a match to TRBD1. Losses at the gene ends were 3 bases for V and 5 bases for J; bases not matched to a gene: 13. Germline V gene sequence: CDR1 KGHSH, CDR2 LQKENI. This CDR3 has 17 amino acids.

This clonotype showed up just a few times. The chain is built from TRBV25-1 and TRBJ2-1, with 7 bases that match TRBD2. CDR1 is MGHDK and CDR2 is SYGVNS in the germline V gene. Trimming cost V 5 bases and J 4 bases; bases outside gene matches: 5. CDR3 length equals 14 residues. CDR3: CASSHRGVYNEQFF. CDR3 bases: TGTGCCAGCAGTCACCGGGGGGTATACAATGAGCAGTTCTTC.

This clonotype appeared many times. The gene calls are TRBV5-6 and TRBJ2-3; D gene ambiguous. Germline V gene sequence: CDR1 SGHDT, CDR2 YYEEEE. With 4 bases removed from V and 2 bases from J, the gap between germline ends came to 17 bases. This CDR3 region has 16 residues. The DNA for the CDR3 is TGTGCCAGCAGCCCCGGACCGCTGAGGTACACAGATACGCAGTATTTT. Encoded protein: CASSPGPLRYTDTQYF.

This clonotype came up a few times. CDR3 in amino acids: CASTKRTGLNTEAFF. The CDR3 DNA reads TGTGCCAGCACTAAACGGACAGGGCTGAACACTGAAGCTTTCTTT. The rearrangement uses TRBV2 and TRBJ1-1; 8 nucleotides match TRBD1. The V and J ends lost 7 bases and 0 bases, in that order; junction bases with no gene match: 7. Germline lookup yields CDR1 SNHLY and CDR2 FYNNEI. CDR3 length: 15 amino acids.

This chain uses TRBV27 with TRBJ2-1, with D possibly being TRBD1 (6 bases). V lost 7 bases and J 6 bases, leaving 13 bases between the germline ends. From germline, CDR1 is MNHEY and CDR2 SMNVEV (reference sequence). The CDR3 is 13 amino acids. The CDR3 DNA reads TGTGCCAGCATAATGAGGGGGTCCAATGAGCAGTTCTTC. Translating gives CASIMRGSNEQFF.